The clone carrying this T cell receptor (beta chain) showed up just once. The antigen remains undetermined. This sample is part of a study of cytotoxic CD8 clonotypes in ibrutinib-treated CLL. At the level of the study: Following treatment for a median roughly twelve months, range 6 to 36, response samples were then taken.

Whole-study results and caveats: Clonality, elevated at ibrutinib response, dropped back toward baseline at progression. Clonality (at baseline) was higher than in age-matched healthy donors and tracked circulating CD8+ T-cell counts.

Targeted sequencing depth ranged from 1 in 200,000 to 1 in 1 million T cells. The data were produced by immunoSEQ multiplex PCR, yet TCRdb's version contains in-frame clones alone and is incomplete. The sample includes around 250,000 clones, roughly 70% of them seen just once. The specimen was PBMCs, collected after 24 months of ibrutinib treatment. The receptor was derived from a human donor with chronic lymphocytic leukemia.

The CDR3 DNA follows: TGCGCCAGCAGCCAAGGGCCTAGCGATAGCGAGCAGTACTTC. Translating gives CASSQGPSDSEQYF. The chain joins TRBV4-1 to TRBJ2-7; possibly TRBD2 for D (6 bases). Germline V gene data show CDR1 as MGHRA and CDR2 as YSYEKL. The length of the CDR3 is 14 residues. The ends were cut back, 1 base at V and 6 bases at J, with 13 bases in the middle.